A selection of T cell receptor beta chains follows, all from one sample in a study of blood T cell repertoires in COVID-19. Using immunoSEQ multiplex PCR, the repertoire was profiled, and TCRdb retains in-frame clones only, with some absent. The repertoire has tens of thousands of clones, 65% to 85% of them found once; the top ten carry over 25%. The sample consisted of peripheral blood. Source of these receptors: a human donor in a cohort sampled during active COVID-19. Both conserved end residues are part of each CDR3. The order of the fields is CDR3 protein, V gene, J gene, D gene. The D gene is left open where the match is weak.

CASSQDGLYNSPLHF	TRBV4-1	TRBJ1-6	NA
CASSLAGGSAIKTQYF	TRBV11-2	TRBJ2-5	NA
CASSLGGGGAQETQYF	TRBV4-2	TRBJ2-5	TRBD2
CASSRATGTGELFF	TRBV4-1	TRBJ2-2	NA
CASSQPLTGGFNSPLHF	TRBV4-1	TRBJ1-6	TRBD1
CASKRGLAGGLTDTQYF	TRBV2	TRBJ2-3	TRBD2
CASSLGYEQYF	TRBV14	TRBJ2-7	NA
CASSYLDWNTEAFF	TRBV4-1	TRBJ1-1	NA
CASSPGGQGIKETQYF	TRBV5-4	TRBJ2-5	TRBD1
CSVEGLGETQYF	TRBV29-1	TRBJ2-5	NA
CASSMGGGNPYNEQFF	TRBV5-1	TRBJ2-1	NA
CASSEGTARETQYF	TRBV6-1	TRBJ2-5	NA
CASSLEPTLAMRNYGYTF	TRBV5-1	TRBJ1-2	NA
CASSLRWTGESPLHF	TRBV11-3	TRBJ1-6	NA
CASSLGATSTDTQYF	TRBV7-2	TRBJ2-3	NA
CASSFRLAARPGTDTQYF	TRBV7-9	TRBJ2-3	TRBD2
CASSQDHYQGHSSYEQYF	TRBV4-3	TRBJ2-7	NA
CASRPGLEGGEQYF	TRBV2	TRBJ2-7	TRBD2
CASSQLPGQRTLQYF	TRBV4-1	TRBJ2-4	TRBD1
CASSLAGQGAYGYTF	TRBV11-1	TRBJ1-2	TRBD1
CASSWGDAGGPGTDTQYF	TRBV5-4	TRBJ2-3	TRBD2
CAISESGRGSTDTQYF	TRBV10-3	TRBJ2-3	NA
CASSLGIGGGAIDTQYF	TRBV7-2	TRBJ2-3	TRBD2
CASSLRGTQYF	TRBV5-6	TRBJ2-5	NA
CASSLALQGMDYGYTF	TRBV7-9	TRBJ1-2	NA
CASTLAGGPLNTGELFF	TRBV19	TRBJ2-2	TRBD2
CASSPDTGGYEQYF	TRBV5-1	TRBJ2-7	TRBD1
CASSAGGSNQPQHF	TRBV2	TRBJ1-5	NA